This T cell receptor (beta chain) appears in the sequencing data of a study of shared clonotypes between healthy human individuals (dated by TCRdb to the early 2020s). For the study in its entirety: Three men and a couple of women, aged 18 to 49 years, made up the cohort. For each donor, CD4 naive and CD4 memory were each run on three plates, CD8 naive on two plates, and CD8 memory on one plate. To estimate repertoire size and how much clonotypes are shared between individuals, the study performed deep sequencing of blood TCR repertoires from a few healthy adults. To increase sequencing depth and limit assay-specific biases, different laboratories used diverse techniques to prepare libraries and sequence TCR repertoires. Between about 0.8 and 9 billion PBMCs per donor were obtained by leukapheresis. Broad study findings and their caveats: Roughly 5% of naive CD4, more than 3% of naive CD8, approximately 2% of memory CD4, and around 0.4% of memory CD8 clonotypes were shared across several donors. Sampling was restricted to blood, and TCR repertoires in tissue are likely to differ from TCR repertoires in blood. The small number of donors limited the genetic and exposure-history diversity represented. Based on pairwise subsampling, the degree of clonotype sharing among donors was expected to be affected by sequencing depth. Compared with non-shared clonotypes, clonotypes shared by all four sorted-subset donors had higher generation probabilities. Even with the large sequencing depth, rarefaction of the sorted-subset datasets indicated that sequencing was incomplete. Estimated clonotype richness was generally larger for naive than for memory subsets.

The CDR3 runs 14 amino acids, cysteine and phenylalanine included. Of the read, only the CDR3 DNA is kept; its 42 bases are in frame from base 1. For CDR1 and CDR2, the germline V gene lists MGHRA and YSYEKL. V ends up 4 bases short and J 5 bases short, with an unmatched junction base count of 5. Using the deep immunoSEQ assay, TCR CDR3 regions were amplified from genomic DNA by multiplex PCR. Genomic DNA extracted from each cell subset was distributed evenly over all wells of several immunoSEQ 96-well plates, and each plate served as one replicate. For sorted subsets, each replicate PCR was loaded with about 200 ng genomic DNA, equivalent to 25,000 to 35,000 T cell genomes. Purified libraries were measured with a Qubit 3.0 fluorometer, size-checked on a Bioanalyzer 2100, and measured again with the KAPA Library Quantification kit. Every immunoSEQ 96-well plate was sequenced on a dedicated single-read 150-cycle Illumina NextSeq 550 flow cell. The study's processing was this. Because the immunoSEQ output included only junctional sequences and no quality scores, the filtering could not be the same as the filtering used for full-length reads. To assign V/J genes and CDR3, sequences were annotated using PyIR, a Python wrapper for IgBLAST v1.9, with IMGT germline references. Any read was removed if the V/J assignment was weak (E-value above 1e-6), the CDR3 was missing, or the read contained stop codons, out-of-frame junctions, or ambiguous translated residues. V3J clonotypes were defined by identical inferred V gene, J gene, and CDR3 amino acid sequence. The percentage overlap between two repertoires was calculated by dividing the number of shared unique clonotypes by the size of the smaller repertoire. Three approaches were used to assess repertoire richness: RTK rarefaction, the Chao1 estimator, and Recon v2.1 estimates of unobserved clonotypes. Generation probabilities were computed with OLGA for all TCRbeta clonotypes obtained by the gDNA method from several donors. The clones in this table, taken by TCRdb from immuneACCESS, are in-frame only. Not every clone is retained; where verified, under half of the shortfall comes from an unresolved V gene, and the cause of the rest is unknown. V and J calls and clone size are copied from that table; D and trimming were computed from the DNA. In all, the sample holds 850,000 to 1,100,000 clones, and roughly 80% of those were seen once. The top ten constitute 0.7% to 0.95% of the sample.

The donors were healthy, HIV-negative adults with no recently reported acute infections or vaccinations. All donors were Caucasian adults living in Nashville, Tennessee, USA. Magnetic negative selection was used to enrich CD4+ T cells, after which naive cells were positively selected on CD45RA and the negative fraction became the memory subset. Blood was obtained by leukapheresis, after which PBMCs were separated by Ficoll-Histopaque density gradient centrifugation and cryopreserved in liquid nitrogen vapor phase. Analytical flow cytometry was used to check the purity and quantity of every magnetically sorted T cell population. Each sorted fraction had its genomic DNA isolated and then quantified by UV absorbance on a Nanodrop 2000c. On this clone itself: Its specific antigen is unknown. Per-nucleotide qualities are absent, and no much larger clonotype sits a single base away.

The sample was memory CD4+ T cells from PBMCs. The cell subset or site label, as the study defines it: CD45RA-negative fraction. This receptor chain uses TRBV4-1 and TRBJ2-7, and TRBD1 matches 10 of the central bases. This receptor was identified in a man between 18 and 35 years old in good health. Some clones in this sample may be carry-over from other donors' samples. The CDR3 here reads CASSRPGQGNEQYF. At the DNA level, the sequence is TGCGCCAGCAGCCGCCCGGGACAGGGGAACGAGCAGTACTTC.